This TCR beta chain derives from a study of cytomegalovirus exposure and HLA in healthy donors. PCR involved 60 Vbeta and 13 Jbeta primers. TCRdb's copy holds only in-frame clones and misses some; the assay was immunoSEQ multiplex PCR. The sample carries under 150,000 clones, just over 70% recorded once. The study's findings and limits: Researchers catalogued about 160 TCR beta chains as cytomegalovirus-associated.

As regards this clone: No antigen is known for it. Mismatch with germline at one junction end may stem from a read error.

All donors participated as healthy donors of bone marrow. Germline V lookup: CDR1 SEHNR, CDR2 FQNEAQ (reference sequence). This CDR3 has 12 amino acids. The receptor was isolated from a woman aged 55-69 years in good health and CMV-seropositive. Specimen: PBMCs. The chain links TRBV7-9 to TRBJ2-7; D is uncertain. The CDR3 region is CSSSLQVYEQYF. The CDR3 bases are TGTTCCAGCAGCCTTCAGGTCTACGAGCAGTACTTC.